This T cell receptor beta chain was retrieved from a study of identical twins. Study-level findings and limits: Abundant cord blood beta clonotypes carried fewer insertions; memory repertoires showed none.

One entry per CDR3 protein results from TCRdb running MiXCR on the 5' RACE reads. The sample shows under 350,000 distinct CDR3 sequences, just under 9.5% of them seen only once. V dropped 1 base and J dropped 0 bases, with 4 bases sitting between them. This CDR3 comprises 13 residues. This clonotype turned up a few times. No antigen is known for it. These data also featured in a second study, about yellow fever vaccine responses in identical twins.

This TCR came from a woman aged 18-29 years in good health. V usage is TRBV12-3 or TRBV12-4 and J usage is TRBJ2-7; unclear D gene. The sequenced material came from CD8+ T cells sorted from blood. The CDR3 here is CASSLDLSYEQYF. In DNA form, the CDR3 reads TGTGCCAGCAGTTTAGACCTCTCCTACGAGCAGTACTTC.